Described below is a single T cell receptor (beta chain) sequence and its context. Its target is not known. The data stem from a study of CD8 T cell repertoires and HIV-1 epitope variants. CDR1 is MNHEY, CDR2 SMNVEV, per germline (reference sequence). The CDR3 is 17 amino acids. V was pared by 4 bases and J by 4 bases, with 22 bases between. Sequenced by immunoSEQ multiplex PCR; TCRdb stores in-frame clones only, minus some. The sample records 6,000 or so clones, over 60% being singletons. Sequenced input: cultured CD8+ T cells derived from PBMCs. The source of this sequence is a male donor with HIV. The chain combines TRBV27 with TRBJ1-2, with D perhaps TRBD1 (5 bases). CDR3 bases: TGTGCCAGCAGTTCTCGGGCGGGGCCGGGGCTGGGCTATGGCTACACCTTC. Translated: CASSSRAGPGLGYGYTF.